One sample yielded the 18 T cell receptor beta chains listed below, sequenced in a study of regulatory T cells in long-lasting Graves disease. Combining iRepertoire HTBI primers with Arm-PCR of CDR3 regions, the authors built TCR beta libraries. MiXCR, applied by TCRdb to the multiplex PCR reads, yields one record per CDR3 protein. The sample includes around 400,000 distinct CDR3 sequences, approximately 12% of them seen just once. This sample's time point: newly diagnosed GD, antithyroid drugs for less than 3 months. PBMCs provided the RNA from which the TCR library was made. The sample also formed part of further work on T cells in Graves' hyperthyroidism and ophthalmopathy.

This specimen consisted of peripheral blood mononuclear cells (PBMCs), obtained at new diagnosis, from a patient treated with antithyroid drugs. These receptors came from a woman aged 18-29 years with Graves disease.

This clonotype was detected many times. This chain uses TRBV27 with TRBJ2-7; no clear D gene. Trimming cost V 5 bases and J 3 bases, with 11 bases left between them. The germline V gene has CDR1 MNHEY and CDR2 SMNVEV (reference sequence). This CDR3 comprises 13 residues. The CDR3 protein is CASSIGPSYEQYF. In nucleotides, the CDR3 is TGTGCCAGCAGTATAGGGCCGAGCTACGAGCAGTACTTC.

The rearrangement joins TRBV27 to TRBJ2-6; D assignment may be TRBD1 or TRBD2 (5 bases each). CDR3 length equals 16 residues. Germline V gene data show CDR1 as MNHEY and CDR2 as SMNVEV (reference sequence). The V and J ends lost 7 bases and 3 bases respectively, with 16 bases between them. The CDR3 region is CASTKRMGVGANVLTF. The CDR3 DNA reads TGTGCCAGCACTAAGAGAATGGGGGTTGGGGCCAACGTCCTGACTTTC. Filled out from reference TRBV27 and TRBJ2-6, the complete variable domain reads EAQVTQNPRYLITVTGKKLTVTCSQNMNHEYMSWYRQDPGLGLRQIYYSMNVEVTDKGDVPEGYKVSRKEKRNFPLILESPSPNQTSLYFCASTKRMGVGANVLTFGAGSRLTVL.

This clonotype was detected ten times or more. The J gene is TRBJ2-3, the V gene TRBV29-1; possible D gene TRBD2, 7 bases. The V end lost 6 bases, the J end lost 5 bases, and 15 bases lay between the germline ends. Per the germline V gene, CDR1 is SQVTM and CDR2 is ANQGSEA. The CDR3 is 13 amino acids. The CDR3 is CSVRGGFQDTQYF. CDR3 coding DNA: TGCAGCGTGAGGGGGGGTTTTCAAGATACGCAGTATTTT.

This clonotype was seen many times. The genes are TRBV11-2 and TRBJ1-6; no reliable D call. The CDR3 has 15 amino acids. V lost 1 base to trimming and J lost 3 bases, with 7 bases between them. The germline CDR1 and CDR2 sequences are SGHAT and FQNNGV. The CDR3 nucleotides are TGTGCCAGCAGCTTAGGCAGGAGCTATAATTCACCCCTCCACTTT. Translating gives CASSLGRSYNSPLHF.

This clonotype was counted many times. This rearrangement joins TRBV24-1 to TRBJ2-1; TRBD1 matches 9 bases. The CDR3 is made up of 17 amino acids. The trim removed 4 bases at V and 4 bases at J, leaving 10 bases unmatched. The V gene's germline CDR1 is KGHDR and CDR2 SFDVKD. The CDR3: CATSDHDRGGGYNEQFF. DNA of the CDR3: TGTGCCACCAGTGACCATGACAGGGGGGGCGGATACAATGAGCAGTTCTTC.

The table lists this clonotype with many counts. CDR3 nucleotides: TGTGCCAGCAGCCCGTTCCTAGCGGCCCATACCTCCTACAATGAGCAGTTCTTC. Its translation is CASSPFLAAHTSYNEQFF. The chain couples TRBV7-2 to TRBJ2-1; TRBD2 aligns across 7 bases. The CDR3 runs 18 residues. The V and J ends lost 5 bases and 0 bases, in that order; junction bases with no gene match: 13. Germline assignment: CDR1 SGHTA and CDR2 FQGNSA.

This clonotype showed up many times. V usage is TRBV13 and J usage is TRBJ2-6; maybe TRBD1 (5 bases). From germline, CDR1 is PRHDT and CDR2 FYEKMQ (reference sequence). V dropped 5 bases and J dropped 1 base, with 9 bases sitting between them. CDR3 length: 15 amino acids. CDR3 sequence reads: CASSPRVSGANVLTF. DNA of the CDR3: TGTGCCAGCAGCCCCAGGGTATCTGGGGCCAACGTCCTGACTTTC.

This clonotype was counted many times. V and J are TRBV24-1 and TRBJ2-7, with D perhaps matching TRBD1 (5 bases). V lost 6 bases and J 1 base, leaving 9 bases between the germline ends. CDR1 and CDR2 (germline): KGHDR, SFDVKD. The CDR3 is made up of 13 amino acids. The CDR3 nucleotides read TGTGCCACCAGTCAGCAGGGTTCCTACGAGCAGTACTTC. This translates into CATSQQGSYEQYF.

Ten or more counts support this clonotype. The chain carries TRBV5-6 and TRBJ2-7, with 9 nucleotides matching TRBD1. The CDR3 has 17 residues. The germline gives CDR1 SGHDT, CDR2 YYEEEE. The ends lost 4 bases at V and 2 bases at J; junction bases unmatched: 13. Written as DNA, the CDR3 is TGTGCCAGCAGCCCGAGTAAGACAGGGGGGCGAACCTACGAGCAGTACTTC. As protein: CASSPSKTGGRTYEQYF.

V is TRBV12-3 or TRBV12-4 and J is TRBJ1-1; a possible D gene is TRBD1 (6 bases). Trimming removed 5 bases from V and 1 base from J, with 11 bases in between. This CDR3 spans 14 amino acids. The CDR3 here is CASSPQGWNTEAFF. The CDR3 bases are TGTGCCAGCAGTCCTCAGGGGTGGAACACTGAAGCTTTCTTT.

In this sample, this clonotype turned up many times. The chain employs TRBV2 and TRBJ1-1; D not resolved. Germline V CDR1 and CDR2: SNHLY, FYNNEI. The CDR3 loop spans 10 amino acids. Trimming pared 10 bases from V and 8 bases from J, leaving 11 bases between. The CDR3 bases are TGTGCCACCAAGGGAAAGGAAGCTTTCTTT. It codes for CATKGKEAFF.

In its sample, this clonotype was seen many times. This sequence joins TRBV28 and TRBJ2-5, with a possible D match to TRBD2 (5 bases). Germline V gene sequence: CDR1 MDHEN, CDR2 SYDVKM. V lost 5 bases and J 8 bases, leaving 12 bases between the germline ends. The CDR3 spans 12 residues. The CDR3 DNA is TGTGCCAGCAGTCTTTACGGGATCACCCAGTACTTC. Protein: CASSLYGITQYF.

The table lists this clonotype with many counts. This CDR3 is CASSPGTGDFYGYTF. The CDR3 DNA reads TGTGCCAGCAGCCCAGGGACAGGGGACTTCTATGGCTACACCTTC. The genes are TRBV3-1 and TRBJ1-2; TRBD1 matches 10 bases. Germline V lookup: CDR1 LGHDT, CDR2 YNNKEL (reference sequence). The CDR3 is made up of 15 amino acids. Losses at the gene ends were 4 bases for V and 4 bases for J; bases not matched to a gene: 6. Drawing the rest from reference TRBV3-1 and TRBJ1-2, the complete variable domain is DTAVSQTPKYLVTQMGNDKSIKCEQNLGHDTMYWYKQDSKKFLKIMFSYNNKELIINETVPNRFSPKSPDKAHLNLHINSLELGDSAVYFCASSPGTGDFYGYTFGSGTRLTVV.

This clonotype was counted at least ten times. CDR3 sequence reads: CASSFRSTGAYNEQFF. The CDR3 DNA follows: TGTGCCAGCAGCTTCCGAAGCACGGGTGCCTACAATGAGCAGTTCTTC. This chain links TRBV11-3 with TRBJ2-1; D gene unclear. Per germline, CDR1 SGHNT and CDR2 YENEEA. The CDR3 is 16 amino acids. V was pared by 3 bases and J by 2 bases, with 14 bases between.

This clonotype has more than one count but fewer than ten. The chain links TRBV19 to TRBJ2-3; TRBD1 matches at 7 bases. CDR3 length: 14 amino acids. Germline lookup yields CDR1 LNHDA and CDR2 SQIVND (reference sequence). Losses at the gene ends were 3 bases for V and 5 bases for J; bases not matched to a gene: 5. CDR3 nucleotides: TGTGCCAGTAGTATTGTAACAGGGGAAGATACGCAGTATTTT. Amino acids: CASSIVTGEDTQYF.

The chain is built from TRBV7-3 and TRBJ2-7; TRBD1 matches at 8 bases. The V and J ends lost 5 bases and 4 bases, in that order; junction bases with no gene match: 10. CDR1 is SGHTA and CDR2 is FQGTGA in the germline V gene. The CDR3 has 15 residues. CDR3 nucleotides: TGTGCCAGCAGCCTACAGACAGGGGAGCGGTACGAGCAGTACTTC. Translation: CASSLQTGERYEQYF.

This clonotype was seen more than once but under ten times. The chain is built from TRBV20-1 and TRBJ2-2; D remains unclear. CDR1 and CDR2 from the germline V gene are DFQATT and SNEGSKA (reference sequence). V was pared by 2 bases and J by 0 bases, with 10 bases between. The CDR3 runs 15 residues. The DNA for the CDR3 is TGCAGTGCTAGAAGGCTACTATCGAACACCGGGGAGCTGTTTTTT. It specifies CSARRLLSNTGELFF.

This clonotype has at least ten counts. This chain connects TRBV2 to TRBJ2-5; D is perhaps TRBD2 (5 bases). Looked up from germline, CDR1 is SNHLY and CDR2 is FYNNEI. CDR3 length equals 13 residues. V gave up 6 bases and J gave up 2 bases, with 10 bases separating them. The CDR3 here is CASSGLIQETQYF. The CDR3 DNA sequence: TGTGCCAGCAGCGGACTGATTCAAGAGACCCAGTACTTC.